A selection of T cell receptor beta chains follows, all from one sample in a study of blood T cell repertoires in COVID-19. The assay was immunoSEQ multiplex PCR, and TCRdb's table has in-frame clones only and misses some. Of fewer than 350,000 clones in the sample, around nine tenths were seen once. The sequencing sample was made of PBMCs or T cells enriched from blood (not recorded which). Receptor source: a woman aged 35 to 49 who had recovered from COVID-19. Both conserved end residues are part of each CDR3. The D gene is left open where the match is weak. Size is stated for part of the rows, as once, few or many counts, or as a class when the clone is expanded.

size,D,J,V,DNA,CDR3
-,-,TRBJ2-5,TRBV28,TGTGCCAGCAGTTCCCCGAACGCTAAGTCACCGCAAGAGACCCAGTACTTC,CASSSPNAKSPQETQYF
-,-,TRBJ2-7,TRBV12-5,TGTGCTAGTGTTCACGCCTCGACAGAAACCTACGAGCAGTACTTC,CASVHASTETYEQYF
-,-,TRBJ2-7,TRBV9,TGTGCCAGCAGCGTAGGGGACAACGAGCAGTACTTC,CASSVGDNEQYF
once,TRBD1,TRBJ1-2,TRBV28,TGTGCCAGCAGCCCAGGGGGGATTGACTATGGCTACACCTTC,CASSPGGIDYGYTF
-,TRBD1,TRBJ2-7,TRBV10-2,TGCGCCAGCAGTGAGTCGGGGACAGGGCGCGACGAGCAGTACTTC,CASSESGTGRDEQYF
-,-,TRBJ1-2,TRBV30,TGTGCCTGGAGTATAGGAGTCGGGTCTAACTATGGCTACACCTTC,CAWSIGVGSNYGYTF
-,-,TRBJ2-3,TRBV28,TGTGCCAGCAGCCCCAGGGGTCGGGGCACAGATACGCAGTATTTT,CASSPRGRGTDTQYF
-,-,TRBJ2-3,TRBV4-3,TGCGCCAGCAGCCAAGATACCCAGACTCCTTACCCAGATACGCAGTATTTT,CASSQDTQTPYPDTQYF
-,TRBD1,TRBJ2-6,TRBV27,TGTGCCAGCAGTTTTCAGGGGGCGCGCGGGGCCAACGTCCTGACTTTC,CASSFQGARGANVLTF
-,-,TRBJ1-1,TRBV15,TGTGCCACCAGCAGAGATACGGGAATTGCTTTCTTT,CATSRDTGIAFF
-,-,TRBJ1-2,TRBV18,TGTGCCAGCTCACCTTCGTTCGCAGGGTCGGATGGCTACACCTTC,CASSPSFAGSDGYTF
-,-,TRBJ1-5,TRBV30,TGTGCCTGGATATACGCCGGGACACCAAAACATTTT,CAWIYAGTPKHF
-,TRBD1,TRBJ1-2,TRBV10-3,TGTGCCATCAGTGACGCATACGGGACAGGGGTTAACCATGGCTACACCTTC,CAISDAYGTGVNHGYTF
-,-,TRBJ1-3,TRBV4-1,TGCGCCAGCAGCCAAGGTCCTGGGCAGGGGTACTCTGGAAACACCATATATTTT,CASSQGPGQGYSGNTIYF
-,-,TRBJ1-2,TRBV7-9,TGTGCCAGCCGCCCGCCGGGGGACTCAATTAACTATGGCTACACCTTC,CASRPPGDSINYGYTF
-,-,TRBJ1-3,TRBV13,TGTGCCAGCAGCCTTGGAGACAGGAGCTCTGGAAACACCATATATTTT,CASSLGDRSSGNTIYF
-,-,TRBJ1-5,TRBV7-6,TGTGCCAGCAGCTCCAGGGTCGGACAGCCCCAGCATTTT,CASSSRVGQPQHF
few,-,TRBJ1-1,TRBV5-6,TGTGCCAGCAGCTGGGGGCTTGCCATTGGTGAAGCTTTCTTT,CASSWGLAIGEAFF
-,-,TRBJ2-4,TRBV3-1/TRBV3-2,TGTGCCAGCAGCCAAGAGGTGGGGCCGGGCCACAAAAACATTCAGTACTTC,CASSQEVGPGHKNIQYF
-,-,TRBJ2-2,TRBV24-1,TGTGCCACCAGTGATTTTGACTACAAGGATCCCGGGGAGCTGTTTTTT,CATSDFDYKDPGELFF
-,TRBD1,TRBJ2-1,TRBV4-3,TGCGCCAGCAGCCTCCGGACAGGGGGAAACAATGAGCAGTTCTTC,CASSLRTGGNNEQFF